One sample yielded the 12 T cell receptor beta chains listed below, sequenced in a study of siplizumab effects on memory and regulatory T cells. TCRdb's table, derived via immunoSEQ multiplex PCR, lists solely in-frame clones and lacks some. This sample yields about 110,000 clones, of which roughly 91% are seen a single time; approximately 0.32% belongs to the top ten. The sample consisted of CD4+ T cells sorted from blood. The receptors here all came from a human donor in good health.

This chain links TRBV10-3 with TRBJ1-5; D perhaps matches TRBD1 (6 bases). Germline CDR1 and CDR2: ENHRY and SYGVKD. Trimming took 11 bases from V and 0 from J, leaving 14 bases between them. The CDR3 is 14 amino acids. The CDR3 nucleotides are TGTGCCCCCGGGGGCTCGAATAGCAATCAGCCCCAGCATTTT. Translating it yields CAPGGSNSNQPQHF.

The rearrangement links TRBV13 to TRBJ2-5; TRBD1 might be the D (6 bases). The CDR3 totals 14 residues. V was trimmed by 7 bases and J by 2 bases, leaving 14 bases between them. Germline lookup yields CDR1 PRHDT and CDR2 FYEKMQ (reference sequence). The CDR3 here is CASTLRGEQETQYF. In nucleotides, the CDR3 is TGTGCCAGCACCCTCAGGGGCGAACAAGAGACCCAGTACTTC.

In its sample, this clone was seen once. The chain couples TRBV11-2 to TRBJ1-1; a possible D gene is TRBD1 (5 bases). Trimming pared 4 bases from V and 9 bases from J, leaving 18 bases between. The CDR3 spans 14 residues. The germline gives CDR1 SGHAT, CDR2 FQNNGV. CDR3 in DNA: TGTGCCAGCAGCTCCCAGGGCGCCGCCAGTAAAGCTTTCTTT. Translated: CASSSQGAASKAFF.

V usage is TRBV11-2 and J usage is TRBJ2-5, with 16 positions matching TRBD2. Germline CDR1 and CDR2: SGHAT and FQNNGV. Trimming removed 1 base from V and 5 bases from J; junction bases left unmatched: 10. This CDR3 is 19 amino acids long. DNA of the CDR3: TGTGCCAGCAGCTTAGCGGGGGGGACTAGCGGGAGGGCCAGGGAGACCCAGTACTTC. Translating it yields CASSLAGGTSGRARETQYF.

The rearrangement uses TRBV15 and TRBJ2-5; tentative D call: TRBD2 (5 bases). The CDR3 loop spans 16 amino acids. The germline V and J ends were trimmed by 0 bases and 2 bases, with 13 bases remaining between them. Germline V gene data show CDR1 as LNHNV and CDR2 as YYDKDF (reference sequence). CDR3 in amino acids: CATSRDTGLSQETQYF. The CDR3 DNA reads TGTGCCACCAGCAGAGACACTGGACTGTCTCAAGAGACCCAGTACTTC. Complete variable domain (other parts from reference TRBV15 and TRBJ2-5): DAMVIQNPRYQVTQFGKPVTLSCSQTLNHNVMYWYQQKSSQAPKLLFHYYDKDFNNEADTPDNFQSRRPNTSFCFLDIRSPGLGDTAMYLCATSRDTGLSQETQYFGPGTRLLVL.

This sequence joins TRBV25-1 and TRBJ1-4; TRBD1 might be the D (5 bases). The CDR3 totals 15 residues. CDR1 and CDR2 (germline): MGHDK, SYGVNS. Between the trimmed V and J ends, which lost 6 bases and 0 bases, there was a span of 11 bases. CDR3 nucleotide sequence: TGTGCCAGCAGGGATGGACAAGCAACTAATGAAAAACTGTTTTTT. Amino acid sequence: CASRDGQATNEKLFF.

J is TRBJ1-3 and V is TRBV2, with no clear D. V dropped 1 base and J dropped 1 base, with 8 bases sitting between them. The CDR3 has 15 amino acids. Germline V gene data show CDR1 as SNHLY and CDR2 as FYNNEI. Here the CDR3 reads CASSEGGGSGNTIYF. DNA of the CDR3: TGTGCCAGCAGTGAAGGTGGCGGGTCTGGAAACACCATATATTTT.

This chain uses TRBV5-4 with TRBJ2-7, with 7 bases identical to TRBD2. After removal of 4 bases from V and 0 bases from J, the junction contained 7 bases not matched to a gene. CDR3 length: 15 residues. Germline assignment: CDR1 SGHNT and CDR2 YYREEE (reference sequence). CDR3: CASSAGTTISYEQYF. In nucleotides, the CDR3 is TGTGCCAGCAGCGCCGGGACTACCATCTCCTACGAGCAGTACTTC.

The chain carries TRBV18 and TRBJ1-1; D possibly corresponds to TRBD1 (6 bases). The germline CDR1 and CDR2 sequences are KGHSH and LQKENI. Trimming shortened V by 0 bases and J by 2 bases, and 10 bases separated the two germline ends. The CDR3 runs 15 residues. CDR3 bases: TGTGCCAGCTCACCACCAGGGGGTATTAACACTGAAGCTTTCTTT. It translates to CASSPPGGINTEAFF.

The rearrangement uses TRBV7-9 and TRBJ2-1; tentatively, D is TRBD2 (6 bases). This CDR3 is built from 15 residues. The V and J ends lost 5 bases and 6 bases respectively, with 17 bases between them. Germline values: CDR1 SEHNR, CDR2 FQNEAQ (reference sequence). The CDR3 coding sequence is TGTGCCAGCAGCGCGGGACCCGCCGTTACCAATGAGCAGTTCTTC. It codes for CASSAGPAVTNEQFF.

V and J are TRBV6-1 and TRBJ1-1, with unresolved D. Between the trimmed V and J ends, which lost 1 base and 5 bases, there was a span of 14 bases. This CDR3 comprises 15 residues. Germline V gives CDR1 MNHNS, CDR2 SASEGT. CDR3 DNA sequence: TGTGCCAGCAGTGAAGACGAGACGGGAAGGACTGAAGCTTTCTTT. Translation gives CASSEDETGRTEAFF.

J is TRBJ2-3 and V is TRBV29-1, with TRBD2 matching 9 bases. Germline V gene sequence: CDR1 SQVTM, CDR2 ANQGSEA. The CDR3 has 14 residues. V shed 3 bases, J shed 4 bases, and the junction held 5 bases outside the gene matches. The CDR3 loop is CSVDTSGLSDTQYF. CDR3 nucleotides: TGCAGCGTTGATACTAGCGGGTTGTCAGATACGCAGTATTTT.